These 21 T cell receptor beta chains were sequenced from one sample in a study of T cells after yellow fever vaccination. TCRdb redid the calling of the 5' RACE reads with MiXCR, one entry per CDR3 protein. This table holds about 300,000 distinct CDR3 sequences, roughly 9% found once. The source material was CD4+ T cells sorted from PBMCs, sampled 5 days after the yellow fever booster vaccination. Receptors were obtained from a man between 18 and 35 years old who received the YFV17D yellow fever vaccine.

This clonotype has more than one count but fewer than ten. The rearrangement uses TRBV6-1 and TRBJ2-5, with TRBD2 as a possible D gene (5 bases). The CDR3 loop spans 16 amino acids. From germline, CDR1 is MNHNS and CDR2 SASEGT. Trimming took off 7 bases at V and 5 bases at J, with 23 bases between the two ends. In nucleotides, the CDR3 is TGTGCCAGCAATCCCCTCCACGGGAATTGGTATGAGACCCAGTACTTC. Its translation is CASNPLHGNWYETQYF.

This clonotype was counted between two and nine times. This rearrangement joins TRBV20-1 to TRBJ2-1; no clear D gene. From germline, CDR1 is DFQATT and CDR2 SNEGSKA (reference sequence). This CDR3 is built from 13 residues. V lost 3 bases, J lost 1 base, and 7 bases lay in between. CDR3 sequence: CSASSRSYNEQFF. The CDR3 DNA reads TGCAGTGCTAGTTCCAGGTCCTACAATGAGCAGTTCTTC.

V usage is TRBV20-1 and J usage is TRBJ1-5; 7 nucleotides align to TRBD1. The CDR3 has 14 residues. Trimming at V came to 3 bases and at J to 6 bases, leaving 8 bases not matched to a gene. Germline V CDR1 and CDR2: DFQATT, SNEGSKA (reference sequence). The DNA of the CDR3 is TGCAGTGCTAGGCCGGACAGGAGGAGTCAGCCCCAGCATTTT. Its protein is CSARPDRRSQPQHF.

This clonotype was seen a handful of times. The rearrangement joins TRBV18 to TRBJ2-1, with TRBD2 identical over 8 bases. The trim removed 6 bases at V and 4 bases at J, leaving 5 bases unmatched. Germline assignment: CDR1 KGHSH and CDR2 LQKENI. CDR3 size: 14 residues. This CDR3 reads CASSLGGAYNEQFF. The CDR3 nucleotides read TGTGCCAGCTCCCTCGGGGGGGCATACAATGAGCAGTTCTTC.

The V gene is TRBV10-3, the J gene TRBJ1-5; TRBD1 matches 7 bases. The CDR3 contains 15 residues. Looked up from germline, CDR1 is ENHRY and CDR2 is SYGVKD. The V and J ends lost 2 bases and 5 bases, in that order; junction bases with no gene match: 6. The DNA for the CDR3 is TGTGCCATCAGTGAGGACAGGGTAAGGGATCAGCCCCAGCATTTT. It specifies CAISEDRVRDQPQHF.

V is TRBV7-3 and J is TRBJ2-5, with TRBD2 matching 7 bases. V gave up 4 bases and J gave up 2 bases; unmatched junction bases: 7. CDR1 and CDR2 from the germline V gene are SGHTA and FQGTGA. The CDR3 totals 15 residues. In DNA form, the CDR3 reads TGTGCCAGCAGCTCCCGCGGGGGTTGGCAAGAGACCCAGTACTTC. Its translation is CASSSRGGWQETQYF. Filled out from reference TRBV7-3 and TRBJ2-5, the complete variable domain reads GAGVSQTPSNKVTEKGKYVELRCDPISGHTALYWYRQSLGQGPEFLIYFQGTGAADDSGLPNDRFFAVRPEGSVSTLKIQRTERGDSAVYLCASSSRGGWQETQYFGPGTRLLVL.

This chain connects TRBV4-3 to TRBJ2-7; D remains ambiguous. V was clipped by 4 bases and J by 3 bases, with 7 bases between them. The CDR3 runs 12 residues. Germline V gives CDR1 LGHNA, CDR2 YSLEER. The CDR3 sequence is CASSRRLYEQYV. The DNA for the CDR3 is TGCGCCAGCAGCCGACGGCTCTACGAGCAGTACGTC.

The rearrangement joins TRBV12-3 or TRBV12-4 to TRBJ1-2; 9 nucleotides match TRBD1. The CDR3 loop spans 16 amino acids. The ends lost 0 bases at V and 3 bases at J; junction bases unmatched: 5. The CDR3, as DNA: TGTGCCAGCAGTTTAGCGCACGGGACAGGGTACTATGGCTACACCTTC. It encodes CASSLAHGTGYYGYTF.

The sample holds a few counts of this clonotype. The rearrangement links TRBV6-4 to TRBJ2-3; 11 nucleotides agree with TRBD1. Per the germline V gene, CDR1 is MRHNA and CDR2 is SNTAGT. The CDR3 contains 16 residues. Trimming took 0 bases from V and 8 from J; bases not matched to a gene: 7. DNA for the CDR3: TGTGCCAGCAGTGACTCAGGGACAGGGGGTCTGGGTACGCAGTATTTT. Translation gives CASSDSGTGGLGTQYF.

This clonotype has just a few counts. The V and J genes are TRBV7-9 and TRBJ2-6, with TRBD2 as a possible D gene (5 bases). CDR1 and CDR2 (germline): SEHNR, FQNEAQ (reference sequence). The CDR3 runs 18 residues. Deletions cut 5 bases from V and 0 bases from J, with 17 bases between. In DNA form, the CDR3 reads TGTGCCAGCAGCCCCGTTATCGGGGTCACCTCTGGGGCCAACGTCCTGACTTTC. Encoded protein: CASSPVIGVTSGANVLTF.

This clonotype was detected only a few times. The rearrangement uses TRBV15 and TRBJ1-5; no clear D. The CDR3 has 13 amino acids. Germline V gives CDR1 LNHNV, CDR2 YYDKDF (reference sequence). The V gene lost 5 bases and the J gene lost 3 bases, with 8 bases spanning the gap. In nucleotides, the CDR3 is TGTGCCACCAGCGCCAGTACCAATCAGCCCCAGCATTTT. Its protein is CATSASTNQPQHF.

This sequence joins TRBV19 and TRBJ2-3; 9 positions match TRBD2. Trimming removed 7 bases from V and 5 bases from J; junction bases left unmatched: 7. The CDR3 spans 14 residues. Germline lookup yields CDR1 LNHDA and CDR2 SQIVND (reference sequence). CDR3 DNA: TGTGCCAGTAACGTGGCGGGGGGGGAAGATACGCAGTATTTT. It codes for CASNVAGGEDTQYF.

This clonotype turned up a few times. The gene calls are TRBV19 and TRBJ1-5, with D perhaps TRBD1 (6 bases). Trimming left V 5 bases short and J 3 bases short, with 11 bases between. This CDR3 region has 14 residues. Germline CDR1 LNHDA, CDR2 SQIVND (reference sequence). The CDR3 DNA follows: TGTGCCAGTAGTTCCAGGGGACTCAATCAGCCCCAGCATTTT. It yields the protein CASSSRGLNQPQHF.

The chain links TRBV7-2 to TRBJ1-4, with D uncertain. The germline V gene encodes CDR1 SGHTA and CDR2 FQGNSA. The germline V and J ends were trimmed by 3 bases and 8 bases, with 7 bases remaining between them. The CDR3 consists of 12 residues. The CDR3 region is CASSFYREKLFF. The CDR3 region has the DNA TGTGCCAGCAGCTTTTACCGAGAAAAACTGTTTTTT.

Ten or more counts support this clonotype. The genes are TRBV20-1 and TRBJ2-3; the D gene is possibly TRBD2 (6 bases). CDR3 size: 15 residues. In germline, CDR1 is DFQATT, CDR2 SNEGSKA (reference sequence). V dropped 2 bases and J dropped 1 base, with 13 bases sitting between them. The CDR3 spells CSARPWASGTDTQYF. CDR3 DNA sequence: TGCAGTGCTAGACCCTGGGCTAGCGGCACAGATACGCAGTATTTT.

This clonotype came up a few times. The rearrangement links TRBV7-9 to TRBJ1-1; no reliable D call. Trimming pared 3 bases from V and 11 bases from J, leaving 28 bases between. Germline values: CDR1 SEHNR, CDR2 FQNEAQ (reference sequence). The CDR3 loop spans 17 amino acids. Written as DNA, the CDR3 is TGTGCCAGCAGCTTGTCAGGCACAAGGAACTCCCGATTTGGGGCTTTCTTT. Its protein product is CASSLSGTRNSRFGAFF.

The chain joins TRBV5-1 to TRBJ1-2; no clear D. The CDR3 extends over 12 amino acids. The V end lost 0 bases, the J end lost 7 bases, and 7 bases lay between the germline ends. Germline CDR1 is SGHRS and CDR2 is YFSETQ. CDR3 in amino acids: CASSLDKGGYTF. CDR3 DNA sequence: TGCGCCAGCAGCTTGGATAAGGGTGGCTACACCTTC.

This clonotype was recorded a few times. The chain carries TRBV13 and TRBJ2-1, with 11 bases that match TRBD1. Germline loops: CDR1 PRHDT, CDR2 FYEKMQ (reference sequence). V was clipped by 8 bases and J by 8 bases; unmatched bases: 8. This CDR3 region has 14 residues. The CDR3: CASQDRGRGDEQFF. The CDR3 DNA follows: TGTGCCAGCCAGGACAGGGGGCGCGGGGATGAGCAGTTCTTC.

This clonotype was observed a handful of times. DNA for the CDR3: TGCAGTGCTAGAGATCTCGGGCGGGGGGATCGCTATGGCTACACCTTC. Residues: CSARDLGRGDRYGYTF. The chain couples TRBV20-1 to TRBJ1-2, with D possibly matching TRBD1 (5 bases). V was clipped by 0 bases and J by 4 bases, with 18 bases between them. The CDR3 extends over 16 amino acids. CDR1 and CDR2 (germline): DFQATT, SNEGSKA (reference sequence).

This clonotype has a handful of counts. The rearrangement uses TRBV4-3 and TRBJ2-1; D is perhaps TRBD1 (5 bases). Trimming took 6 bases from V and 12 from J, leaving 15 bases between them. Looked up from germline, CDR1 is LGHNA and CDR2 is YSLEER. This CDR3 has 12 amino acids. CDR3 residues: CASSRTQGSQFF. CDR3 DNA sequence: TGCGCCAGCAGTCGGACCCAGGGATCGCAGTTCTTC.

The table lists this clonotype with a few counts. The chain joins TRBV5-1 to TRBJ1-1; D is ambiguous. The V end lost 4 bases, the J end lost 0 bases, and 13 bases lay between the germline ends. The germline CDR1 and CDR2 sequences are SGHRS and YFSETQ. CDR3 length: 15 amino acids. In nucleotides, the CDR3 is TGCGCCAGCAGCGACTCGGTGGGCATGAACACTGAAGCTTTCTTT. Translation gives CASSDSVGMNTEAFF.